This passage covers 32 T cell receptor beta chains from one sample sequenced in a study of T-cell memory formation after mild COVID-19. MiXCR was run by TCRdb on the 5' RACE reads, yielding one entry per CDR3 protein. The repertoire holds hundreds of thousands of distinct CDR3 sequences, with around 24% as singletons. Sequencing was carried out using PBMCs or a T cell subset sorted from them (not recorded which). Every receptor here comes from an adult woman who had mild COVID-19 (a few samples of this study predate the infection). Cell type and time point are not known.

This clonotype was recorded only once. The chain links TRBV2 to TRBJ2-7, with a weak D call TRBD1 (7 bases). Germline-derived CDR1 and CDR2 are SNHLY and FYNNEI. The CDR3 consists of 17 residues. With 8 bases removed from V and 3 bases from J, the gap between germline ends came to 26 bases. The CDR3 sequence: CASLIPGRDRIFYEQYF. DNA for the CDR3: TGTGCCAGCCTCATTCCTGGGCGGGACAGAATATTCTACGAGCAGTACTTC.

This clonotype showed up just a few times. V and J are TRBV7-6 and TRBJ2-2, with 7 bases identical to TRBD1. The ends lost 0 bases at V and 5 bases at J; junction bases unmatched: 3. The V gene's germline CDR1 is SGHVS and CDR2 FNYEAQ. CDR3 size: 15 residues. Here the CDR3 DNA reads TGTGCCAGCAGCTTAGCAGTGACAGGGACCGGGGAGCTGTTTTTT. Translation: CASSLAVTGTGELFF.

V usage is TRBV12-3 or TRBV12-4 and J usage is TRBJ1-2; D remains ambiguous. The CDR3 extends over 12 amino acids. V gave up 2 bases and J gave up 8 bases, with 9 bases separating them. Here the CDR3 reads CASSLTMRGYTF. CDR3 DNA: TGTGCCAGCAGTTTAACCATGAGAGGCTACACCTTC.

This clonotype was recorded at least ten times. The rearrangement uses TRBV24-1 and TRBJ2-7; D not resolved. CDR1 is KGHDR and CDR2 is SFDVKD in the germline V gene. Trimming took off 3 bases at V and 3 bases at J, with 2 bases between the two ends. The CDR3 runs 11 residues. CDR3 bases: TGTGCCACCAGTGATGGCTACGAGCAGTACTTC. This gives the protein CATSDGYEQYF.

Ten or more counts support this clonotype. This chain joins TRBV5-1 and TRBJ2-7; 10 bases are shared with TRBD1. With 4 bases clipped from V and 3 bases from J, the junction kept 4 bases outside the gene matches. The CDR3 contains 14 residues. Germline CDR1 SGHRS, CDR2 YFSETQ. The CDR3: CASSRGQGLYEQYF. The CDR3 bases are TGCGCCAGCAGCAGGGGACAGGGGCTCTACGAGCAGTACTTC. The variable domain in full, completed from reference TRBV5-1 and TRBJ2-7, reads KAGVTQTPRYLIKTRGQQVTLSCSPISGHRSVSWYQQTPGQGLQFLFEYFSETQRNKGNFPGRFSGRQFSNSRSEMNVSTLELGDSALYLCASSRGQGLYEQYFGPGTRLTVT.

This clonotype was seen a handful of times. The rearrangement links TRBV7-9 to TRBJ1-1; maybe TRBD1 (5 bases). The CDR3 length is 14 residues. The germline gives CDR1 SEHNR, CDR2 FQNEAQ (reference sequence). Trimming left V 1 base short and J 4 bases short, with 10 bases between. CDR3 sequence (DNA): TGTGCCAGCAGCTTAGTCGGGACGGGCACTGAAGCTTTCTTT. Protein: CASSLVGTGTEAFF.

This clonotype has more than one count but fewer than ten. The V call is TRBV24-1, the J call TRBJ2-5, with TRBD2 matching over 7 bases. From germline, CDR1 is KGHDR and CDR2 SFDVKD. This CDR3 region has 15 residues. V lost 5 bases to trimming and J lost 5 bases; unmatched junction nucleotides: 10. CDR3 bases: TGTGCCACCAGTGTTTCGGGGAGGGCCGAGGAGACCCAGTACTTC. Protein sequence: CATSVSGRAEETQYF.

This sequence joins TRBV7-9 and TRBJ2-7, with D maybe TRBD1 (5 bases). Germline loops: CDR1 SEHNR, CDR2 FQNEAQ (reference sequence). This CDR3 contains 14 residues. V was clipped by 2 bases and J by 3 bases, with 11 bases between them. The CDR3 protein is CASSLLRQNYEQYF. The DNA of the CDR3 is TGTGCCAGCAGCTTACTAAGACAGAACTACGAGCAGTACTTC.

The CDR3 sequence: CASRRQGAEETQYF. The CDR3 bases are TGTGCCAGCAGAAGACAGGGGGCAGAAGAGACCCAGTACTTC. V is TRBV6-5 and J is TRBJ2-5, with 10 bases that match TRBD1. This CDR3 has 14 residues. Unmatched junction bases numbered 4, after V lost 6 bases and J lost 3 bases. The germline gives CDR1 MNHEY, CDR2 SVGAGI.

In this sample, this clonotype turned up a few times. The rearrangement uses TRBV7-2 and TRBJ1-5, with unresolved D. V was clipped by 1 base and J by 6 bases, with 7 bases between them. Germline V lookup: CDR1 SGHTA, CDR2 FQGNSA. The CDR3 totals 13 residues. CDR3 in DNA: TGTGCCAGCAGCTTAGGGGAACCTCAGCCCCAGCATTTT. It yields the protein CASSLGEPQPQHF.

The V call is TRBV7-8, the J call TRBJ1-5, with D possibly TRBD1 on 5 matching bases. Trimming left V 3 bases short and J 5 bases short, with 11 bases between. The CDR3 sequence is 14 residues long. Germline CDR1 SGHVS, CDR2 FQNEAQ. CDR3 protein: CASSFGGLDQPQHF. The CDR3 DNA sequence: TGTGCCAGCAGCTTTGGGGGTTTAGATCAGCCCCAGCATTTT. Variable domain in full (rest from reference TRBV7-8 and TRBJ1-5): GAGVSQSPRYKVAKRGQDVALRCDPISGHVSLFWYQQALGQGPEFLTYFQNEAQLDKSGLPSDRFFAERPEGSVSTLKIQRTQQEDSAVYLCASSFGGLDQPQHFGDGTRLSIL.

The sample holds a few counts of this clonotype. The V gene is TRBV6-1, the J gene TRBJ2-1, with 8 bases identical to TRBD2. The CDR3 runs 14 residues. Losses at the gene ends were 5 bases for V and 6 bases for J; bases not matched to a gene: 6. Looked up from germline, CDR1 is MNHNS and CDR2 is SASEGT. As DNA, the CDR3 is TGTGCCAGCAGTAGCGGGGGAGCCGCCAATGAGCAGTTCTTC. Its protein product is CASSSGGAANEQFF.

The chain is built from TRBV9 and TRBJ2-7, with 12 positions matching TRBD1. V shed 0 bases and J 5 bases; nucleotides not matched to a gene: 6. The CDR3 spans 16 residues. Per the germline V gene, CDR1 is SGDLS and CDR2 is YYNGEE. For the CDR3, the DNA is TGTGCCAGCAGCGTAGATCCGGGACAGGGGGCGGACGAGCAGTACTTC. Protein sequence: CASSVDPGQGADEQYF.

The V gene is TRBV14, the J gene TRBJ2-2; D not resolved. This CDR3 has 17 residues. Trimming removed 1 base from V and 1 base from J, with 13 bases in between. Germline loops: CDR1 SGHDN, CDR2 FVKESK. The CDR3 nucleotides read TGTGCCAGCAGCCAAGGTGGAGCAGTCCGGAACACCGGGGAGCTGTTTTTT. Translating it yields CASSQGGAVRNTGELFF. The whole variable domain, remainder taken from reference TRBV14 and TRBJ2-2, is EAGVTQFPSHSVIEKGQTVTLRCDPISGHDNLYWYRRVMGKEIKFLLHFVKESKQDESGMPNNRFLAERTGGTYSTLKVQPAELEDSGVYFCASSQGGAVRNTGELFFGEGSRLTVL.

This rearrangement joins TRBV30 to TRBJ2-6; D gene uncertain. Germline CDR1 reads GTSNPN; CDR2 reads SVGIG (reference sequence). Trimming removed 5 bases at V and 0 bases at J, with 17 bases between. The CDR3 consists of 17 residues. The CDR3 DNA reads as TGTGCCTGGTCAAGGGCGGTGGCCAGCTCTGGGGCCAACGTCCTGACTTTC. It specifies CAWSRAVASSGANVLTF.

This clonotype was picked up many times. The J gene is TRBJ2-3, the V gene TRBV27, with no clear D. Trimming cost V 6 bases and J 1 base, with 5 bases left between them. CDR1 is MNHEY, CDR2 SMNVEV, per germline (reference sequence). This CDR3 contains 12 residues. The CDR3 DNA reads as TGTGCCAGCAGCGCGGGCACAGATACGCAGTATTTT. Translating gives CASSAGTDTQYF.

This chain connects TRBV20-1 to TRBJ1-5, with TRBD1 identical over 7 bases. With 3 bases clipped from V and 4 bases from J, the junction kept 12 bases outside the gene matches. This CDR3 region has 16 residues. Germline V CDR1 and CDR2: DFQATT, SNEGSKA (reference sequence). The CDR3 nucleotides are TGCAGTGCTAGCGTTGGGGGCAGGGGGGATAATCAGCCCCAGCATTTT. This translates into CSASVGGRGDNQPQHF.

This rearrangement joins TRBV12-2 to TRBJ2-7. TRBV12-2 is termed a pseudogene. The CDR3 consists of 15 residues. The CDR3 nucleotides read TGTGCAAGTCGCTCCATGCCCGACGACTCCTACGAGCAGTACTTC. Residues: CASRSMPDDSYEQYF.

CDR3 loop: CASSLVTGQRNEKLFF. DNA of the CDR3: TGTGCCAGCAGCTTAGTAACGGGACAGCGGAATGAAAAACTGTTTTTT. The chain employs TRBV7-2 and TRBJ1-4, with TRBD1 identical over 7 bases. CDR1 and CDR2 (germline): SGHTA, FQGNSA. The CDR3 consists of 16 residues. The V and J ends lost 1 base and 5 bases, in that order; junction bases with no gene match: 7.

Only a few counts were recorded for this clonotype. This chain connects TRBV11-1 to TRBJ1-1; 7 bases are a match to TRBD1. The germline CDR1 and CDR2 sequences are SGHAT and FQDESV (reference sequence). The CDR3 runs to 15 residues. Unmatched junction bases numbered 9, after V lost 5 bases and J lost 3 bases. CDR3 nucleotide sequence: TGTGCCAGCAGCCAACGGGGGACAGCTTACACTGAAGCTTTCTTT. This gives the protein CASSQRGTAYTEAFF.

This sequence joins TRBV14 and TRBJ1-1; possible D gene TRBD1, 5 bases. V was shortened by 0 bases and J by 10 bases, with 12 bases between the two germline ends. This CDR3 is built from 13 residues. The V gene's germline CDR1 is SGHDN and CDR2 FVKESK. The CDR3 sequence: CASSQDRGRRAFF. The CDR3 DNA follows: TGTGCCAGCAGCCAAGATAGGGGACGCCGAGCTTTCTTT.

This rearrangement joins TRBV7-2 to TRBJ2-4; possibly TRBD2 for D (5 bases). The CDR3 runs to 17 residues. Trimming cost V 0 bases and J 0 bases, with 12 bases left between them. The germline V gene has CDR1 SGHTA and CDR2 FQGNSA. The CDR3 is CASSLAGAAKAKNIQYF. As DNA, the CDR3 is TGTGCCAGCAGCTTAGCGGGAGCGGCTAAAGCCAAAAACATTCAGTACTTC.

This clonotype has a handful of counts. This rearrangement joins TRBV25-1 to TRBJ2-7; TRBD1 matches 9 bases. The CDR3 totals 16 residues. V trimming: 6 bases; J trimming: 2 bases; junction bases outside the gene matches: 11. CDR1 and CDR2 (germline): MGHDK, SYGVNS. This chain's CDR3 is CASRALLGTGTYEQYF. The CDR3 DNA sequence: TGTGCCAGCAGGGCCCTTCTCGGGACAGGGACCTACGAGCAGTACTTC.

The V call is TRBV7-8, the J call TRBJ2-1; D remains ambiguous. Germline CDR1 reads SGHVS; CDR2 reads FQNEAQ. V lost 2 bases and J lost 13, with 18 bases in between. CDR3 length: 14 residues. The CDR3 is CASSLRTQPNSQFF. CDR3 DNA sequence: TGTGCCAGCAGCTTAAGGACCCAGCCAAACTCCCAGTTCTTC.

This sequence joins TRBV7-9 and TRBJ2-2; D is undetermined. The CDR3 is 14 residues long. V was shortened by 1 base and J by 2 bases, with 5 bases between the two germline ends. Germline CDR1 reads SEHNR; CDR2 reads FQNEAQ (reference sequence). The CDR3: CASSLVLNTGELFF. The CDR3 DNA follows: TGTGCCAGCAGCTTAGTTCTAAACACCGGGGAGCTGTTTTTT.

This chain links TRBV7-2 with TRBJ1-4; D uncertain. The CDR3 loop spans 15 amino acids. Between the trimmed V and J ends, which lost 5 bases and 5 bases, there was a span of 15 bases. Germline values: CDR1 SGHTA, CDR2 FQGNSA. As DNA, the CDR3 is TGTGCCAGCAGCCCACGGACGGGAAAAAATGAAAAACTGTTTTTT. Its protein product is CASSPRTGKNEKLFF.

The CDR3 sequence: CAPFFVNEQFF. As DNA, the CDR3 is TGTGCCCCCTTCTTCGTGAATGAGCAGTTCTTC. The chain links TRBV10-3 to TRBJ2-1, with D unclear. The germline CDR1 and CDR2 sequences are ENHRY and SYGVKD. V was clipped by 11 bases and J by 7 bases, with 12 bases between them. The CDR3 runs 11 residues.

This clonotype was seen only a few times. The gene calls are TRBV7-9 and TRBJ2-2; 8 nucleotides align to TRBD1. Germline V gene data show CDR1 as SEHNR and CDR2 as FQNEAQ (reference sequence). This CDR3 is built from 18 residues. The ends lost 0 bases at V and 0 bases at J; junction bases unmatched: 6. The CDR3: CASSLASPTGANTGELFF. In DNA form, the CDR3 reads TGTGCCAGCAGCTTAGCGTCCCCGACAGGGGCGAACACCGGGGAGCTGTTTTTT. Drawing the rest from reference TRBV7-9 and TRBJ2-2, the complete variable domain is DTGVSQNPRHKITKRGQNVTFRCDPISEHNRLYWYRQTLGQGPEFLTYFQNEAQLEKSRLLSDRFSAERPKGSFSTLEIQRTEQGDSAMYLCASSLASPTGANTGELFFGEGSRLTVL.

The chain joins TRBV9 to TRBJ2-1; 12 bases match TRBD2. J was trimmed by 12 bases and V by 0 bases; bases with no gene match: 10. The CDR3 contains 16 residues. Per the germline V gene, CDR1 is SGDLS and CDR2 is YYNGEE. The CDR3: CASSVGWASGRATQFF. CDR3 DNA: TGTGCCAGCAGCGTAGGTTGGGCTAGCGGGAGGGCCACGCAGTTCTTC.

In its sample, this clonotype was seen a few times. This chain uses TRBV18 with TRBJ2-1; D remains unclear. Germline CDR1 reads KGHSH; CDR2 reads LQKENI. CDR3 size: 14 residues. Trimming stripped 0 bases from V and 4 bases from J, with 7 bases between. CDR3 nucleotides: TGTGCCAGCTCACCACCGAAACAGTACAATGAGCAGTTCTTC. It encodes CASSPPKQYNEQFF. The complete variable domain, with remaining parts taken from reference TRBV18 and TRBJ2-1, reads NAGVMQNPRHLVRRRGQEARLRCSPMKGHSHVYWYRQLPEEGLKFMVYLQKENIIDESGMPKERFSAEFPKEGPSILRIQQVVRGDSAAYFCASSPPKQYNEQFFGPGTRLTVL.

The table lists this clonotype with a few counts. The chain carries TRBV4-1 and TRBJ2-3; possibly TRBD2 for D (6 bases). Trimming left V 5 bases short and J 4 bases short, with 16 bases between. The CDR3 length is 15 residues. Germline V gene sequence: CDR1 MGHRA, CDR2 YSYEKL. CDR3 amino acids: CASSAGFPRPDTQYF. As DNA, the CDR3 is TGCGCCAGCAGCGCGGGGTTTCCCCGGCCAGATACGCAGTATTTT.

This clonotype turned up a few times. The chain employs TRBV12-3 or TRBV12-4 and TRBJ2-7; 7 bases agree with TRBD1. The CDR3 length is 13 residues. The junction had 4 bases not matched to a gene; V was cut back by 5 bases and J by 3 bases. CDR3 DNA sequence: TGTGCCAGCAGTGCTGCAGGGGGCTACGAGCAGTACTTC. This sequence encodes CASSAAGGYEQYF.